Each of the 18 T cell receptor beta chains below was sequenced from the same sample in a study of human T cells and chemical hapten exposure. Time point meaning: patch test 3, about 24 weeks after DPC sensitization. Treatment described: therapeutic diphenylcyclopropenone sensitization with weekly scalp DPC. TCRdb ran MiXCR on the RACE reads and lists one entry per CDR3 protein. This sample yields about 170,000 distinct CDR3 sequences, of which about a quarter are seen a single time; 2.1% belongs to the top ten. The source was whole blood, collected in connection with sensitization to the hapten diphenylcyclopropenone (DPC). These receptors came from a woman aged 18-29 years with alopecia areata. Some clones in this sample may be carry-over from other donors' samples.

With respect to this clonotype: A much larger clone lies a single base off, so this may be a read error. The rearrangement links TRBV18 to TRBJ2-1, with D maybe TRBD2 (5 bases). Trimming pared 0 bases from V and 2 bases from J, leaving 8 bases between. The CDR3 has 15 amino acids. Germline V gene lookup returns CDR1 KGHSH and CDR2 LQKENI. The chain's CDR3 is CASSPPGSPYNEQFF. The CDR3 DNA follows: TGTGCCAGCTCACCACCGGGGAGCCCCTACAATGAGCAGTTCTTC. Looking up the rest from reference TRBV18 and TRBJ2-1 gives the full variable domain: NAGVMQNPRHLVRRRGQEARLRCSPMKGHSHVYWYRQLPEEGLKFMVYLQKENIIDESGMPKERFSAEFPKEGPSILRIQQVVRGDSAAYFCASSPPGSPYNEQFFGPGTRLTVL.

V is TRBV15 and J is TRBJ2-7; tentative D call: TRBD1 (6 bases). V lost 6 bases and J lost 5, with 17 bases in between. This CDR3 is 14 amino acids long. Germline V gene sequence: CDR1 LNHNV, CDR2 YYDKDF (reference sequence). This CDR3 reads CATSRGSLVDEQYF. The DNA for the CDR3 is TGTGCCACCAGTAGGGGGTCCCTAGTCGACGAGCAGTACTTC.

The chain combines TRBV7-2 with TRBJ2-5; no clear D gene. The V end was cut by 4 bases, the J end by 1 base, with 7 bases between. The CDR3 runs to 13 residues. From germline, CDR1 is SGHTA and CDR2 FQGNSA. The CDR3 spells CASSSYLQETQYF. The CDR3 nucleotides read TGTGCCAGCAGCTCCTACCTCCAAGAGACCCAGTACTTC.

This chain joins TRBV9 and TRBJ2-5, with D possibly called TRBD1 or TRBD2 (5 bases each). Germline loops: CDR1 SGDLS, CDR2 YYNGEE. The CDR3 length is 13 residues. V was clipped by 6 bases and J by 5 bases, with 14 bases between them. Here the CDR3 reads CASTTGKGETQYF. CDR3 in DNA: TGTGCCAGCACGACGGGGAAGGGGGAGACCCAGTACTTC.

There are a few counts of this clonotype. The chain carries TRBV5-1 and TRBJ2-7; TRBD2 aligns across 14 bases. The ends lost 6 bases at V and 4 bases at J; junction bases unmatched: 9. CDR3 length: 16 amino acids. Germline V gives CDR1 SGHRS, CDR2 YFSETQ. In DNA, the CDR3 is TGCGCCAGCAATACCGGGACTAGCGGGAGCCGATACGAGCAGTACTTC. This encodes CASNTGTSGSRYEQYF.

The chain recombines TRBV5-1 with TRBJ1-5; tentatively, D is TRBD1 (6 bases). Deletions cut 3 bases from V and 4 bases from J, with 14 bases between. The germline CDR1 and CDR2 sequences are SGHRS and YFSETQ. The CDR3 sequence is 15 residues long. Here the CDR3 DNA reads TGCGCCAGCAGCTGGAGCGCGGGGGCGAATCAGCCCCAGCATTTT. It encodes CASSWSAGANQPQHF.

V usage is TRBV7-6 and J usage is TRBJ2-3; no firm D call. Germline V gene lookup returns CDR1 SGHVS and CDR2 FNYEAQ. V lost 2 bases and J 6 bases, leaving 6 bases between the germline ends. This CDR3 region has 12 residues. CDR3 region: CASSLWSDTQYF. Written as DNA, the CDR3 is TGTGCCAGCAGCTTATGGTCGGATACGCAGTATTTT.

This chain uses TRBV7-2 with TRBJ2-7; D gene uncertain. The CDR3 loop spans 8 amino acids. Germline values: CDR1 SGHTA, CDR2 FQGNSA. Trimming shortened V by 11 bases and J by 2 bases, and 1 base separated the two germline ends. In nucleotides, the CDR3 is TGTGCCGCCTACGAGCAGTACTTC. Encoded protein: CAAYEQYF. The full variable domain, with the rest looked up from reference TRBV7-2 and TRBJ2-7, is GAGVSQSPSNKVTEKGKDVELRCDPISGHTALYWYRQSLGQGLEFLIYFQGNSAPDKSGLPSDRFSAERTGGSVSTLTIQRTQQEDSAVYLCAAYEQYFGPGTRLTVT.

The gene calls are TRBV4-3 and TRBJ2-1, with TRBD1 matching over 7 bases. Germline assignment: CDR1 LGHNA and CDR2 YSLEER. V lost 4 bases to trimming and J lost 5 bases; unmatched junction nucleotides: 14. CDR3 length: 17 residues. CDR3: CASSRQTPGTDNNEQFF. CDR3 in DNA: TGCGCCAGCAGCCGACAAACGCCCGGGACAGACAACAATGAGCAGTTCTTC.

The rearrangement uses TRBV7-3 and TRBJ2-7; 7 bases align to TRBD1. J was trimmed by 9 bases and V by 5 bases; bases with no gene match: 10. Per the germline V gene, CDR1 is SGHTA and CDR2 is FQGTGA. The CDR3 spans 13 residues. The CDR3 DNA reads as TGTGCCAGCAGCCCGGGACAGAATCACGGGCAGTACTTC. Protein sequence: CASSPGQNHGQYF.

This chain connects TRBV9 to TRBJ2-4; D unclear. Germline lookup yields CDR1 SGDLS and CDR2 YYNGEE. V was cut by 0 bases and J by 0 bases, with 7 bases left in between. This CDR3 spans 15 amino acids. CDR3 DNA: TGTGCCAGCAGCGTAGAGCCTTTAGCCAAAAACATTCAGTACTTC. Protein product: CASSVEPLAKNIQYF.

This clonotype was counted between two and nine times. J is TRBJ2-3 and V is TRBV5-1; D remains unclear. Trimming cost V 6 bases and J 2 bases, with 10 bases left between them. The CDR3 covers 13 residues. Germline V gives CDR1 SGHRS, CDR2 YFSETQ. CDR3 sequence: CASTQPPTDTQYF. In DNA, the CDR3 is TGCGCCAGCACCCAACCTCCCACAGATACGCAGTATTTT.

This chain links TRBV4-2 with TRBJ2-4, with no clear D. V gave up 1 base and J gave up 6 bases, with 10 bases separating them. The CDR3 contains 14 residues. CDR1 is LGHNA, CDR2 YNFKEQ, per germline. This CDR3 is CASSQVLRSNIQYF. The CDR3 coding sequence is TGTGCCAGCAGCCAAGTGCTTAGGTCAAACATTCAGTACTTC.

This clonotype was counted ten times or more. The CDR3 nucleotides are TGTGCCAGCAGCGGACAAGCGGGAGTGTCCTACAATGAGCAGTTCTTC. Protein: CASSGQAGVSYNEQFF. The chain is built from TRBV7-2 and TRBJ2-1; 8 positions agree with TRBD2. The length of the CDR3 is 16 residues. With V trimmed by 5 bases and J by 1 base, 7 bases remained unmatched. Germline CDR1 is SGHTA and CDR2 is FQGNSA.

The chain joins TRBV6-2 or TRBV6-3 to TRBJ2-2, with D perhaps matching TRBD2 (5 bases). CDR3 size: 17 residues. From germline, CDR1 is MNHEY and CDR2 SVGEGT. Deletions cut 2 bases from V and 1 base from J, with 14 bases between. The CDR3 DNA sequence: TGTGCCAGCAGTTACCCCTACGGTAGCGTGAACACCGGGGAGCTGTTTTTT. Amino acid sequence: CASSYPYGSVNTGELFF.

This clonotype was counted between two and nine times. The chain uses TRBV28 and TRBJ1-2; 8 nucleotides line up with TRBD1. With 5 bases clipped from V and 13 bases from J, the junction kept 9 bases outside the gene matches. Germline assignment: CDR1 MDHEN and CDR2 SYDVKM. The CDR3 sequence is 12 residues long. The CDR3 loop is CASSVAPGQATF. The CDR3 DNA is TGTGCCAGCAGTGTTGCACCGGGACAGGCCACCTTC.

The chain combines TRBV27 with TRBJ2-1, with TRBD2 matching over 8 bases. This CDR3 region has 13 residues. Germline loops: CDR1 MNHEY, CDR2 SMNVEV (reference sequence). V lost 10 bases, J lost 7 bases, and 9 bases stayed unmatched. The CDR3 loop is CATRLALFNEQFF. The CDR3 region has the DNA TGTGCCACCCGACTAGCGCTTTTTAATGAGCAGTTCTTC.

The V and J genes are TRBV10-3 and TRBJ2-7, with 8 bases aligning to TRBD2. In germline, CDR1 is ENHRY, CDR2 SYGVKD. V trimming: 3 bases; J trimming: 0 bases; junction bases outside the gene matches: 7. This CDR3 is built from 16 residues. CDR3 DNA: TGTGCCATCAGTGACCCCCGACTAGCGAGCTCCTACGAGCAGTACTTC. This codes for CAISDPRLASSYEQYF.